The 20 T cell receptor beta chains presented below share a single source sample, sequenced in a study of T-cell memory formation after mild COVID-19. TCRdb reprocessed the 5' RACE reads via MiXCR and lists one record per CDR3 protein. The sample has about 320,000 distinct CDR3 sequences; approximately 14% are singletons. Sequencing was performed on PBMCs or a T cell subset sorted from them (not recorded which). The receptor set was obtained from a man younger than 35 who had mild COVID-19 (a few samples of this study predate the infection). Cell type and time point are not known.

The CDR3 reads CASSVNLGLSADTQYF. The CDR3 region has the DNA TGTGCCAGCAGCGTTAATCTGGGGTTGAGCGCAGATACGCAGTATTTT. This chain connects TRBV9 to TRBJ2-3, with D unresolved. The CDR3 covers 16 residues. CDR1 and CDR2 (germline): SGDLS, YYNGEE. V was pared by 2 bases and J by 4 bases, with 17 bases between.

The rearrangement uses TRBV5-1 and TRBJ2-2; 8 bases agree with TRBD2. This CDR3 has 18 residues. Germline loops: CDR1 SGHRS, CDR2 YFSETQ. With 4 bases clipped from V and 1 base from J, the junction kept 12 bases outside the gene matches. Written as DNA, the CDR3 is TGCGCCAGCAGCCCGAATCCAACGAGCGGGGGGAACACCGGGGAGCTGTTTTTT. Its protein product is CASSPNPTSGGNTGELFF.

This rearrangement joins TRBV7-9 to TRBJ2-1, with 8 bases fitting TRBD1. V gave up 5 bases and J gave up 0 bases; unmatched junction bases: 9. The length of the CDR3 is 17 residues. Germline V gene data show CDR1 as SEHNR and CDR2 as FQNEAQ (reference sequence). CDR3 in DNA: TGTGCCAGCAGCCCCGCCAGGGGGCAATCCTCCTACAATGAGCAGTTCTTC. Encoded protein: CASSPARGQSSYNEQFF.

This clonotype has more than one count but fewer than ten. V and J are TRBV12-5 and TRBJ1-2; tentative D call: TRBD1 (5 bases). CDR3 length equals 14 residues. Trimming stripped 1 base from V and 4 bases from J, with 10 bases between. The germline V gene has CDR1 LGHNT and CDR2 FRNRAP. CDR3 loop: CASGLGGRAYGYTF. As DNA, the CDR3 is TGTGCTAGTGGTTTGGGGGGACGGGCCTATGGCTACACCTTC.

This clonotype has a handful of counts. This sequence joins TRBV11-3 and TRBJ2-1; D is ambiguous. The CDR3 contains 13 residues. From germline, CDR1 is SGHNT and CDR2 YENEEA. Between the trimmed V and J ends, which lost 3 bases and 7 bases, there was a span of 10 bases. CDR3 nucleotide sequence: TGTGCCAGCAGCTTTGGGGTCAATAATGAGCAGTTCTTC. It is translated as CASSFGVNNEQFF.

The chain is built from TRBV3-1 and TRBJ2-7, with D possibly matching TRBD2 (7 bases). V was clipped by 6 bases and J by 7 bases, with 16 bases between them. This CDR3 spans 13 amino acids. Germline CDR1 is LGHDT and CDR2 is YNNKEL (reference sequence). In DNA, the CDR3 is TGTGCCAGCAGTCCCCGGGGGGCGTCGGAGCAGTACGTC. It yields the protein CASSPRGASEQYV.

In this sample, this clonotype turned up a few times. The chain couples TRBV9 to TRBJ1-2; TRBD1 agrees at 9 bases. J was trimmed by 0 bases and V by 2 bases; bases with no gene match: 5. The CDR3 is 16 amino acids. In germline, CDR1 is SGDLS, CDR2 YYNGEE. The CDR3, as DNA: TGTGCCAGCAGCGTCCGGGACAGGGTTTCTAACTATGGCTACACCTTC. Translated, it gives CASSVRDRVSNYGYTF.

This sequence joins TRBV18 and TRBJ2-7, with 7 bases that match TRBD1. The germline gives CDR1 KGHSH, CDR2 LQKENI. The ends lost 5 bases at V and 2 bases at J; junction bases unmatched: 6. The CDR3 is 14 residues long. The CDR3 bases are TGTGCCAGCTCAGCACAGGGGCCCCCCTACGAGCAGTACTTC. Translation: CASSAQGPPYEQYF.

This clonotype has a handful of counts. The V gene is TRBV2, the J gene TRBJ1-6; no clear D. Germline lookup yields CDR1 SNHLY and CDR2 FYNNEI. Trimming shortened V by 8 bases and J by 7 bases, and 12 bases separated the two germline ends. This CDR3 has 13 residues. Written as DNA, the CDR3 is TGTGCCAGCGAGGACTACCACAATTCACCCCTCCACTTT. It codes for CASEDYHNSPLHF.

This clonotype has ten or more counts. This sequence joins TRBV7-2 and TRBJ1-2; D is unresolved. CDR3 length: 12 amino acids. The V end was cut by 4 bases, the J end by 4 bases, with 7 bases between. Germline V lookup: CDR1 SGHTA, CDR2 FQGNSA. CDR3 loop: CASSSQSYGYTF. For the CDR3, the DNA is TGTGCCAGCAGCTCACAGTCCTATGGCTACACCTTC.

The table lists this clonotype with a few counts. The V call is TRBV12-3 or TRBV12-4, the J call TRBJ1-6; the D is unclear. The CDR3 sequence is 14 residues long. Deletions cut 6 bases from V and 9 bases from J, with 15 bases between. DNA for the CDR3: TGTGCCAGCAGCTATGACCCATTGGGTTCACCCCTCCACTTT. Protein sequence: CASSYDPLGSPLHF.

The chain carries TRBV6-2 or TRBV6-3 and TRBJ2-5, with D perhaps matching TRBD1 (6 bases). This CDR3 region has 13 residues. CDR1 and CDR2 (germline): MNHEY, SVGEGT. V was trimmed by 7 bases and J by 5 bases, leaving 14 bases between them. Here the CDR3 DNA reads TGTGCCAGCATTCTTGGGGGCTCGGAGACCCAGTACTTC. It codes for CASILGGSETQYF.

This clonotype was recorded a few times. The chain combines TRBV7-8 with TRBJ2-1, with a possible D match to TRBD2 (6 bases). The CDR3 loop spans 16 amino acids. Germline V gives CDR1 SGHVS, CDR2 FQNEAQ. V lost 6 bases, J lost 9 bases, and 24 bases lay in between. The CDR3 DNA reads TGTGCCAGCAGTCAAGGGCGCGGGGCCAAGGTTGGTGAGCAGTTCTTC. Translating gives CASSQGRGAKVGEQFF.

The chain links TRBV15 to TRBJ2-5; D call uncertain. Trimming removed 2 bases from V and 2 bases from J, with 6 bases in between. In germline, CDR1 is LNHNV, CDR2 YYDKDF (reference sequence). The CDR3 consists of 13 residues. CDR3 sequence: CATSRTFQETQYF. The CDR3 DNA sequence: TGTGCCACCAGCAGAACGTTTCAAGAGACCCAGTACTTC.

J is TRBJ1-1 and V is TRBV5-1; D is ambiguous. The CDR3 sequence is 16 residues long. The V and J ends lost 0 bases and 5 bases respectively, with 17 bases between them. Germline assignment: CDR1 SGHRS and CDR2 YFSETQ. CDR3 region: CASSLGTVGRNTEAFF. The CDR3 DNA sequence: TGCGCCAGCAGCTTGGGGACGGTAGGGCGTAATACTGAAGCTTTCTTT.

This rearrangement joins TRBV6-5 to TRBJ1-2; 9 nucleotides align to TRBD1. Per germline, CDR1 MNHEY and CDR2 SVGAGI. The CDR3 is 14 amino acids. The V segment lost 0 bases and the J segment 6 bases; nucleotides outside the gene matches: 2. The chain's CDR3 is CASSYSTGGNGYTF. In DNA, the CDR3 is TGTGCCAGCAGTTACTCGACAGGGGGGAATGGCTACACCTTC.

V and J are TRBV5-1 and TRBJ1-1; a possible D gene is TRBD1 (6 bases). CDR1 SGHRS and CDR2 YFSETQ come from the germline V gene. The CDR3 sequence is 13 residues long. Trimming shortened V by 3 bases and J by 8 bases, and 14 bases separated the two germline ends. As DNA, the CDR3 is TGCGCCAGCAGCTCCGGGGGCGCGCAGGAAGCTTTCTTT. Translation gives CASSSGGAQEAFF.

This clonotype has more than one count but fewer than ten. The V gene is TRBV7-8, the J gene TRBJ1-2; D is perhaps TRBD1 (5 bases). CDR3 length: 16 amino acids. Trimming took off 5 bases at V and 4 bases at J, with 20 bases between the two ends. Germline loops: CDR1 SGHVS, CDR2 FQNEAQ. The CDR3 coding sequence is TGTGCCAGCAGCACTAGCGGTCCAGGGTACGGCTATGGCTACACCTTC. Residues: CASSTSGPGYGYGYTF.

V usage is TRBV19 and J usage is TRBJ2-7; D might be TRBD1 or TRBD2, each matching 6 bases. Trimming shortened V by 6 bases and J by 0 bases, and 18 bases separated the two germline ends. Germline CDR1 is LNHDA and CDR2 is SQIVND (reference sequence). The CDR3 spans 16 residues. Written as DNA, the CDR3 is TGTGCCAGTAGCCGTGGAGGGACAAGAAGCTCCTACGAGCAGTACTTC. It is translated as CASSRGGTRSSYEQYF. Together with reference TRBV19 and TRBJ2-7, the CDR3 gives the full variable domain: DGGITQSPKYLFRKEGQNVTLSCEQNLNHDAMYWYRQDPGQGLRLIYYSQIVNDFQKGDIAEGYSVSREKKESFPLTVTSAQKNPTAFYLCASSRGGTRSSYEQYFGPGTRLTVT.

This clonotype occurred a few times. The DNA of the CDR3 is TGTGCTAGTGGTTTGTACAGGTACGAGCAGTACTTC. This sequence encodes CASGLYRYEQYF. The chain carries TRBV12-5 and TRBJ2-7, with D maybe TRBD1 (5 bases). The V end was cut by 2 bases, the J end by 4 bases, with 6 bases between. Germline V lookup: CDR1 LGHNT, CDR2 FRNRAP. This CDR3 has 12 residues.